This T cell receptor (beta chain) was recovered during a study of blood T cell repertoires in COVID-19. Study in general: Some COVID-19 samples were acute and others convalescent; all came from the United States, Italy and Spain.

J lost 5 bases, V lost 4 bases, and 8 bases had no gene match. The CDR3 consists of 15 residues. Looked up from germline, CDR1 is SEHNR and CDR2 is FQNEAQ (reference sequence). The assay was immunoSEQ multiplex PCR, and TCRdb's table has in-frame clones only and misses some. The sample carries a few hundred thousand clones, roughly 90% recorded once. The material sequenced was peripheral blood. The TCR originated in a woman in her thirties or forties who had recovered from COVID-19. The rearrangement links TRBV7-9 to TRBJ1-2; TRBD1 matches 9 bases. DNA of the CDR3: TGTGCCAGCAGCTCCAGCGACAGGGGGGGATATGGCTACACCTTC. Translating gives CASSSSDRGGYGYTF.